The 18 T cell receptor beta chains in this list originate from one sample, sequenced in a study of regulatory T cells in long-lasting Graves disease. Indicated time point: newly diagnosed GD, antithyroid drugs for less than 3 months. There was RNA extracted from PBMCs, and the TCR library was made from it. Arm-PCR of CDR3 regions and iRepertoire HTBI primers were the basis on which TCR beta libraries were built. TCRdb re-analysed the multiplex PCR reads in MiXCR, keeping a single row per CDR3 protein. The sample lists about 240,000 distinct CDR3 sequences, around 20% occurring once. The material was peripheral blood mononuclear cells (PBMCs), obtained at new diagnosis, from a patient treated with antithyroid drugs. These receptors were collected from a female donor with Graves disease.

In this sample, this clonotype turned up many times. The rearrangement uses TRBV2 and TRBJ2-5, with 7 bases identical to TRBD1. CDR1 SNHLY and CDR2 FYNNEI come from the germline V gene. This CDR3 comprises 15 residues. The V gene end was trimmed by 4 bases and the J gene end by 5 bases; junction bases not matched to a gene: 10. The CDR3 nucleotides read TGTGCCAGCAGTGTCGACTACGCCAGGGGGGAGACCCAGTACTTC. Its protein is CASSVDYARGETQYF.

This clonotype was seen ten or more times. This chain joins TRBV10-3 and TRBJ1-1; 7 bases map to TRBD1. Germline V gene sequence: CDR1 ENHRY, CDR2 SYGVKD. This CDR3 is 14 amino acids long. Germline trimming cut 6 bases from V and 3 bases from J; bases unmatched to any gene: 7. CDR3 residues: CAIRDSGGHTEAFF. The CDR3 DNA reads as TGTGCCATCAGGGACTCAGGGGGACACACTGAAGCTTTCTTT.

This clonotype was counted only a few times. CDR3: CSASPGLASSTQYF. DNA for the CDR3: TGCAGTGCTAGTCCGGGACTAGCATCTAGTACGCAGTATTTT. The rearrangement uses TRBV20-1 and TRBJ2-3; 9 nucleotides match TRBD2. The ends lost 3 bases at V and 8 bases at J; junction bases unmatched: 9. CDR3 length equals 14 residues. The germline CDR1 and CDR2 sequences are DFQATT and SNEGSKA (reference sequence).

This clonotype was recorded many times. This chain links TRBV4-1 with TRBJ2-1, with D unclear. The germline V gene has CDR1 MGHRA and CDR2 YSYEKL. CDR3 size: 13 residues. The ends were cut back, 0 bases at V and 6 bases at J, with 6 bases in the middle. The CDR3 here is CASSQELGNEQFF. CDR3 coding DNA: TGCGCCAGCAGCCAAGAGCTTGGCAATGAGCAGTTCTTC.

This clonotype was detected many times. J is TRBJ1-6 and V is TRBV27; D gene unclear. The CDR3 covers 12 residues. The V and J ends lost 6 bases and 9 bases respectively, with 9 bases between them. Germline V gene sequence: CDR1 MNHEY, CDR2 SMNVEV (reference sequence). As DNA, the CDR3 is TGTGCCAGCAGGGAAGGGAGTTCACCCCTCCACTTT. Protein product: CASREGSSPLHF.

This clonotype was seen repeatedly, ten times or more. The rearrangement links TRBV11-2 to TRBJ2-7, with a possible D match to TRBD1 (7 bases). Per germline, CDR1 SGHAT and CDR2 FQNNGV. V lost 8 bases and J lost 0, with 17 bases in between. The CDR3 sequence is 15 residues long. The CDR3 DNA reads TGTGCCAGCGCTATAGGGGGCGGGGCCTCCTACGAGCAGTACTTC. Its protein product is CASAIGGGASYEQYF. Variable domain in full (rest from reference TRBV11-2 and TRBJ2-7): EAGVAQSPRYKIIEKRQSVAFWCNPISGHATLYWYQQILGQGPKLLIQFQNNGVVDDSQLPKDRFSAERLKGVDSTLKIQPAKLEDSAVYLCASAIGGGASYEQYFGPGTRLTVT.

The sample holds many counts of this clonotype. The chain carries TRBV7-2 and TRBJ2-3; 11 positions match TRBD2. CDR1 and CDR2 (germline): SGHTA, FQGNSA. This CDR3 contains 14 residues. Germline trimming cut 4 bases from V and 6 bases from J; bases unmatched to any gene: 3. CDR3 bases: TGTGCCAGCAGCTCACTAGCGGGGGCGGATACGCAGTATTTT. It yields the protein CASSSLAGADTQYF. Full variable domain (missing parts from reference TRBV7-2 and TRBJ2-3): GAGVSQSPSNKVTEKGKDVELRCDPISGHTALYWYRQSLGQGLEFLIYFQGNSAPDKSGLPSDRFSAERTGGSVSTLTIQRTQQEDSAVYLCASSSLAGADTQYFGPGTRLTVL.

The table lists this clonotype with many counts. The V and J genes are TRBV6-6 and TRBJ1-1; 9 positions agree with TRBD1. The V gene's germline CDR1 is MNHNY and CDR2 SVGAGI (reference sequence). The junction had 16 bases not matched to a gene; V was cut back by 0 bases and J by 11 bases. The CDR3 consists of 17 residues. The CDR3 reads CASSYSFLSGQGSRAFF. CDR3 sequence (DNA): TGTGCCAGCAGTTACTCGTTTTTGTCAGGACAGGGGTCCCGCGCTTTCTTT.

Concerning this clonotype itself: A much larger clonotype is one base distant, so this may be a read error. This chain joins TRBV27 and TRBJ1-2; possible D gene TRBD1, 5 bases. Looked up from germline, CDR1 is MNHEY and CDR2 is SMNVEV (reference sequence). The length of the CDR3 is 13 residues. V was trimmed by 3 bases and J by 8 bases, leaving 13 bases between them. The CDR3 DNA reads as TGTGCCAGCAGTTTTTTGGACATAAAAGGCTACACCTTC. Protein product: CASSFLDIKGYTF.

This clonotype came up once. This chain joins TRBV20-1 and TRBJ2-7; 13 bases are a match to TRBD2. This CDR3 has 15 residues. Germline V lookup: CDR1 DFQATT, CDR2 SNEGSKA (reference sequence). Losses at the gene ends were 4 bases for V and 2 bases for J; bases not matched to a gene: 5. CDR3 amino acids: CSATGTSGTPYEQYF. The CDR3 coding sequence is TGCAGTGCTACCGGGACTAGCGGGACCCCCTACGAGCAGTACTTC.

This clonotype came up many times. The chain employs TRBV11-2 and TRBJ1-2; D unresolved. The CDR3 has 12 amino acids. V gave up 0 bases and J gave up 8 bases, with 7 bases separating them. Per the germline V gene, CDR1 is SGHAT and CDR2 is FQNNGV. CDR3 region: CASSLDTRGYTF. The DNA of the CDR3 is TGTGCCAGCAGCTTAGATACACGGGGCTACACCTTC.

The table lists this clonotype with many counts. The chain joins TRBV7-3 to TRBJ2-3; D ambiguous. The CDR3 runs 14 residues. Germline loops: CDR1 SGHTA, CDR2 FQGTGA. With 4 bases removed from V and 0 bases from J, the gap between germline ends came to 8 bases. The CDR3 DNA follows: TGTGCCAGCAGCTCCATGGCTAGCACAGATACGCAGTATTTT. Translation gives CASSSMASTDTQYF.

This clonotype has a count of ten or more. This may arise from a read error, as a much more abundant clone is one base away. The chain links TRBV6-2 or TRBV6-3 to TRBJ1-1; unclear D gene. CDR1 is MNHEY, CDR2 SVGEGT, per germline. The CDR3 has 15 amino acids. Trimming removed 2 bases at V and 0 bases at J, with 10 bases between. The CDR3 nucleotides read TGTGCCAGCAGTTACGCCCAGGTTATGAACACTGAAGCTTTCTTT. Translation: CASSYAQVMNTEAFF.

This clonotype was recorded at least ten times. The V and J genes are TRBV12-3 or TRBV12-4 and TRBJ1-1, with 8 positions matching TRBD1. The CDR3 is 18 amino acids. J lost 5 bases, V lost 0 bases, and 14 bases had no gene match. The CDR3 loop is CASSLALPLGTGLTEAFF. Written as DNA, the CDR3 is TGTGCCAGCAGTTTAGCGCTTCCCCTTGGGACAGGCTTAACTGAAGCTTTCTTT.

This clonotype was counted between two and nine times. The final CDR3 position lacks the conserved phenylalanine or tryptophan, pointing to a likely read error. The J gene is TRBJ2-5, the V gene TRBV7-3; D is possibly TRBD2 (6 bases). Germline-derived CDR1 and CDR2 are SGHTA and FQGTGA. The CDR3 is 13 residues long. The germline V and J ends were trimmed by 3 bases and 4 bases, with 9 bases remaining between them. CDR3 region: CASSFQGGETQYL. DNA for the CDR3: TGTGCCAGCAGCTTTCAGGGAGGAGAGACCCAGTACCTC.

This clonotype was observed many times. V is TRBV28 and J is TRBJ1-2; D is unresolved. V lost 3 bases and J lost 4, with 15 bases in between. Germline CDR1 reads MDHEN; CDR2 reads SYDVKM. This CDR3 comprises 15 residues. CDR3 DNA sequence: TGTGCCAGCAGTTTTGCACCCGGGATGGGCTATGGCTACACCTTC. The encoded protein is CASSFAPGMGYGYTF.

The chain has TRBV7-2 and TRBJ2-3; TRBD2 aligns across 10 bases. V gave up 7 bases and J gave up 5 bases; unmatched junction bases: 6. This CDR3 has 14 residues. The germline gives CDR1 SGHTA, CDR2 FQGNSA. The CDR3 DNA reads as TGTGCCAGCACCGCCCAGCGGGGGGGAGATACGCAGTATTTT. The encoded protein is CASTAQRGGDTQYF. The whole variable domain, filled in from reference TRBV7-2 and TRBJ2-3, reads GAGVSQSPSNKVTEKGKDVELRCDPISGHTALYWYRQSLGQGLEFLIYFQGNSAPDKSGLPSDRFSAERTGGSVSTLTIQRTQQEDSAVYLCASTAQRGGDTQYFGPGTRLTVL.

The J gene is TRBJ1-6, the V gene TRBV14, with TRBD1 identical over 7 bases. The V gene's germline CDR1 is SGHDN and CDR2 FVKESK. J gave up 8 bases and V 1 base, and 5 bases lay outside the gene matches. This CDR3 has 15 residues. The CDR3 coding sequence is TGTGCCAGCAGCCAAGCCGGGACAGAATATTCACCCCTCCACTTT. This translates into CASSQAGTEYSPLHF.